The present T cell receptor (beta chain) was sequenced within a study of T-cell reconstitution after alpha-beta-depleted transplantation in children. This clonotype was detected ten times or more. V was shortened by 5 bases and J by 0 bases, with 14 bases between the two germline ends. Germline V gene lookup returns CDR1 SEHNR and CDR2 FQNEAQ (reference sequence). The CDR3 length is 16 residues. Unique molecular identifiers were built into the TCRbeta library. TCRdb analysed the PCR reads with MiXCR anew, one entry per CDR3 protein. This repertoire shows approximately 93,000 distinct CDR3 sequences, 7% to 10% found once; its top ten account for approximately 6.6%.

The sequence was collected from a human donor who donated a stem cell graft to a child with congenital amegakaryocytic thrombocytopenia. Material: PBMCs from the stem cell graft donor, obtained from the stem cell graft. This chain links TRBV7-9 with TRBJ1-5, with unresolved D. This CDR3 is CASSPAGVDSNQPQHF. CDR3 DNA sequence: TGTGCCAGCAGCCCCGCCGGGGTTGATAGCAATCAGCCCCAGCATTTT.